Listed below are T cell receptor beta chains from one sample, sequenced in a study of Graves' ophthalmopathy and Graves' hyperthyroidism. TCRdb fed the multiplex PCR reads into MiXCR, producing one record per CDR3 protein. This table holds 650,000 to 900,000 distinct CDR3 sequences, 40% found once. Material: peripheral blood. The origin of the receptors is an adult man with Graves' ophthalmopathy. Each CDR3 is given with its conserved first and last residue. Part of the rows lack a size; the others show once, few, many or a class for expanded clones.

CDR3: CASSLRRRMNTEAFF
size: few
J: TRBJ1-1
V: TRBV5-6

CDR3: CASPLRRGGIEEKLFF
size: NA
J: TRBJ1-4
V: TRBV25-1

CDR3: CASSLVSQKNTEAFF
size: NA
J: TRBJ1-1
V: TRBV7-2

CDR3: CSAPTSLETQYF
size: NA
J: TRBJ2-5
V: TRBV20-1

CDR3: CASSFTGPSSNQPQHF
size: few
J: TRBJ1-5
V: TRBV2

CDR3: CASSQTRTGGREQYF
size: NA
J: TRBJ2-7
V: TRBV7-9

CDR3: CASSFRGQPSGANVLTF
size: NA
J: TRBJ2-6
V: TRBV5-1

CDR3: CASSGTSGAGYTF
size: NA
J: TRBJ1-2
V: TRBV2

CDR3: CSVDTPGRGNYGYTF
size: many
J: TRBJ1-2
V: TRBV29-1

CDR3: CASFRGLSPLHF
size: NA
J: TRBJ1-6
V: TRBV25-1

CDR3: CASSVGTGEIDGYTF
size: NA
J: TRBJ1-2
V: TRBV7-3

CDR3: CSARLYRGSNYGYTF
size: NA
J: TRBJ1-2
V: TRBV20-1

CDR3: CSVKQGTSTDTQYF
size: NA
J: TRBJ2-3
V: TRBV29-1

CDR3: CASSQAPVLRPTNEKLFF
size: NA
J: TRBJ1-4
V: TRBV10-3

CDR3: CASRVQLAGELFF
size: NA
J: TRBJ2-2
V: TRBV11-2

CDR3: CASSQDPEGLGVWTQYF
size: NA
J: TRBJ2-5
V: TRBV4-1

CDR3: CASSRRRQPKNSGNTIYF
size: few
J: TRBJ1-3
V: TRBV11-3

CDR3: CASTPWDRGAGANVLTF
size: NA
J: TRBJ2-6
V: TRBV14

CDR3: CAISGSEAKVLTF
size: NA
J: TRBJ2-6
V: TRBV10-3

CDR3: CATSDPSSQGGQQFF
size: once
J: TRBJ2-1
V: TRBV24-1

CDR3: CATSRAVQAMNTEALF
size: NA
J: TRBJ1-1
V: TRBV15

CDR3: CASSEAGGLAGGGYF
size: NA
J: TRBJ2-5
V: TRBV9

CDR3: CASSPGFGGQETQYF
size: NA
J: TRBJ2-5
V: TRBV9

CDR3: CASSSPGQEAFF
size: many
J: TRBJ1-1
V: TRBV7-9

CDR3: CASSLSKGPGYEQYF
size: few
J: TRBJ2-7
V: TRBV7-2

CDR3: CSANGQGALETQYF
size: NA
J: TRBJ2-5
V: TRBV20-1

CDR3: CASSFDMGGMNSPLHF
size: few
J: TRBJ1-6
V: TRBV5-4

CDR3: CASSLIQGGGYTF
size: few
J: TRBJ1-2
V: TRBV12-3/TRBV12-4

CDR3: CSVGAGASQETQYF
size: many
J: TRBJ2-5
V: TRBV29-1

CDR3: CSADRGNDYGYTF
size: many
J: TRBJ1-2
V: TRBV20-1

CDR3: CASSRYRGDYEQYF
size: NA
J: TRBJ2-7
V: TRBV2

CDR3: CASSPTTQGAEAFF
size: many
J: TRBJ1-1
V: TRBV9

CDR3: CASSPRHFNYGYTF
size: NA
J: TRBJ1-2
V: TRBV2

CDR3: CASSLKGLGHNSPLHF
size: few
J: TRBJ1-6
V: TRBV5-4

CDR3: CATRGGVSVEPQHF
size: NA
J: TRBJ1-5
V: TRBV19

CDR3: CASSQGTGGRGGNTIYF
size: few
J: TRBJ1-3
V: TRBV14

CDR3: CASMMAGTGQGYTF
size: NA
J: TRBJ1-2
V: TRBV12-3/TRBV12-4

CDR3: CASSPGIGTEAFF
size: NA
J: TRBJ1-1
V: TRBV6-4

CDR3: CASSSTGGLYYEQYF
size: NA
J: TRBJ2-7
V: TRBV12-3/TRBV12-4

CDR3: CASSLVTGGEHEKLFF
size: few
J: TRBJ1-4
V: TRBV7-9

CDR3: CASSPRGLPKGTGELFF
size: NA
J: TRBJ2-2
V: TRBV7-9